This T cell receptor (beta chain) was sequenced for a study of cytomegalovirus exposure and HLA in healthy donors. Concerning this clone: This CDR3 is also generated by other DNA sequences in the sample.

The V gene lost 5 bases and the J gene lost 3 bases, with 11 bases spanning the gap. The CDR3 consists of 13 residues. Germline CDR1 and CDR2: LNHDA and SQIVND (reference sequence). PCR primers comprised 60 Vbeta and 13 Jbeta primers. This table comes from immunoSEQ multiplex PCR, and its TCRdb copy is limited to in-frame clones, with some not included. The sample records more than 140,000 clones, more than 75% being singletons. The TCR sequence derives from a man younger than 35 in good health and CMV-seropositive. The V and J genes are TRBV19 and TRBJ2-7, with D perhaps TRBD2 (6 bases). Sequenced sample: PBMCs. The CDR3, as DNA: TGTGCCAGTAGTCCCCGGGGGAGCTACGAGCAGTACTTC. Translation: CASSPRGSYEQYF.